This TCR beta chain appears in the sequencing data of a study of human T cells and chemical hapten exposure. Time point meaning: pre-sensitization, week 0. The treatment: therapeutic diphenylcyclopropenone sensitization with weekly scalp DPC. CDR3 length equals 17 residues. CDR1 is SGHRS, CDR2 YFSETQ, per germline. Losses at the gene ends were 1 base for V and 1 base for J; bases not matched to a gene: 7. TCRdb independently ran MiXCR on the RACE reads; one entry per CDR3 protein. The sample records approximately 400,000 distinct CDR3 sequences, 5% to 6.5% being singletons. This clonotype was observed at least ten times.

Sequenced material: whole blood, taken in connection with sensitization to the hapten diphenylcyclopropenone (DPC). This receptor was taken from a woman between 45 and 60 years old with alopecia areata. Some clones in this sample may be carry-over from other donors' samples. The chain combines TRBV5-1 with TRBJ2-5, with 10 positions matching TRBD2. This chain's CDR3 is CASSLRFWTSGQETQYF. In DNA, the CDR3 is TGCGCCAGCAGCTTGCGTTTCTGGACTAGCGGCCAAGAGACCCAGTACTTC.